This record covers a single T cell receptor (beta chain). From germline, CDR1 is KGHSH and CDR2 LQKENI. CDR3 size: 16 residues. Trimming cost V 0 bases and J 2 bases, with 11 bases left between them. This entry comes from a study of blood T cell repertoires in COVID-19. Study background: Samples of COVID-19 (acute and convalescent) were obtained from the United States, Italy and Spain.

As processed by the authors: Amplification from reference gene primers served as the basis for estimated nucleated cell counts. Assay used: immunoSEQ multiplex PCR; TCRdb lists only in-frame clones, some missing. The V and J calls and clone size come from that table; D and trimming were worked out from the DNA. The sample includes tens of thousands of clones, roughly 88% seen only once; the top ten take roughly 10%. Material for sequencing was peripheral blood. The chain has TRBV18 and TRBJ1-3; perhaps TRBD1 as D (5 bases). The sequence derives from a man of 80 years or more with acute or convalescent COVID-19. The CDR3 coding sequence is TGTGCCAGCTCACCACCGTTGCGGGGGACTGGAAACACCATATATTTT. It is translated as CASSPPLRGTGNTIYF.